The 6 T cell receptor beta chains in this list originate from one sample, sequenced in a study of blood T cell repertoires in COVID-19. Profiled with immunoSEQ multiplex PCR; TCRdb holds only in-frame clones, not every one. The data contain 200,000 to 250,000 clones, around 86% of them seen just once; the ten biggest clones take up about 3%. What was sequenced was peripheral blood. The source is a young woman who had recovered from COVID-19.

V gene TRBV5-6 combines with J gene TRBJ1-2; 7 positions match TRBD1. V lost 6 bases, J lost 5 bases, and 13 bases stayed unmatched. The CDR3 totals 15 residues. Germline CDR1 and CDR2: SGHDT and YYEEEE. CDR3 region: CASIDTQQGNYGYTF. The CDR3, as DNA: TGTGCCAGCATCGACACCCAACAGGGGAATTATGGCTACACCTTC.

This chain links TRBV15 with TRBJ1-2; 8 nucleotides match TRBD1. This CDR3 region has 15 residues. Germline CDR1 LNHNV, CDR2 YYDKDF (reference sequence). With V trimmed by 5 bases and J by 8 bases, 13 bases remained unmatched. The CDR3 protein is CATSLSSGTGFGYTF. CDR3 nucleotide sequence: TGTGCCACCAGCCTATCTTCCGGGACAGGATTCGGCTACACCTTC.

V gene TRBV5-5 combines with J gene TRBJ2-3, with 10 bases aligning to TRBD2. CDR1 and CDR2 (germline): SGHKS, YYEKEE (reference sequence). J was trimmed by 0 bases and V by 2 bases; bases with no gene match: 9. This CDR3 spans 18 amino acids. The CDR3 sequence: CASSFRSSGGPSTDTQYF. The CDR3 DNA is TGTGCCAGCAGCTTCCGCTCTAGCGGGGGACCTAGCACAGATACGCAGTATTTT.

This clone was picked up a small number of times. V usage is TRBV4-1 and J usage is TRBJ2-7; 10 bases align to TRBD1. The CDR3 length is 16 residues. Trimming cost V 0 bases and J 3 bases; bases outside gene matches: 5. Germline CDR1 and CDR2: MGHRA and YSYEKL. CDR3 sequence (DNA): TGCGCCAGCAGCCAAGAGTGGGACAGGGGATTCTACGAGCAGTACTTC. Translating it yields CASSQEWDRGFYEQYF.

The chain couples TRBV5-6 to TRBJ2-7; 9 positions agree with TRBD1. V shed 2 bases and J 5 bases; nucleotides not matched to a gene: 8. The CDR3 has 15 amino acids. Germline CDR1 and CDR2: SGHDT and YYEEEE. The CDR3 protein is CASSFLLTGGHEQYF. In DNA, the CDR3 is TGTGCCAGCAGCTTTCTCCTTACAGGGGGCCACGAGCAGTACTTC.

This chain joins TRBV27 and TRBJ2-1, with D perhaps TRBD2 (6 bases). The CDR3 is made up of 12 amino acids. CDR1 MNHEY and CDR2 SMNVEV come from the germline V gene (reference sequence). The V end was cut by 3 bases, the J end by 9 bases, with 9 bases between. CDR3 sequence (DNA): TGTGCCAGCAGTTTCTTGGAGGGTGAGCAGTTCTTC. Its protein is CASSFLEGEQFF.